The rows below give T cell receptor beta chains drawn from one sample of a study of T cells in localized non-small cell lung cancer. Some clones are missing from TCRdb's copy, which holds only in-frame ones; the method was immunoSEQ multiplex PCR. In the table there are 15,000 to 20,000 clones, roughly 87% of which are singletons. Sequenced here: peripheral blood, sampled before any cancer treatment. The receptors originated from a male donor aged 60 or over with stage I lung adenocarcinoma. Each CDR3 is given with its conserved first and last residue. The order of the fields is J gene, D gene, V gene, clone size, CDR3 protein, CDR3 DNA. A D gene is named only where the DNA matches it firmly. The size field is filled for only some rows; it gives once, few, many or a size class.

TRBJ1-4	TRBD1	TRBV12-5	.	CASGWGPGTGDEKLFF	TGTGCTAGTGGTTGGGGACCGGGGACAGGAGATGAAAAACTGTTTTTT
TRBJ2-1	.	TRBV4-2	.	CASSPGTPRRDEQFF	TGTGCCAGCAGCCCCGGGACACCCCGGCGCGATGAGCAGTTCTTC
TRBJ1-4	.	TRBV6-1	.	CASRAANEKLFF	TGTGCCAGCAGAGCCGCAAATGAAAAACTGTTTTTT
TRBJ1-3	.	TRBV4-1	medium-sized	CASSQVIQGAGSGNTIYF	TGCGCCAGCAGCCAAGTTATACAGGGAGCTGGCTCTGGAAACACCATATATTTT
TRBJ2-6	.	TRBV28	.	CASSSSLGRFSGANVLTF	TGTGCCAGCAGTTCGAGCCTTGGACGGTTCTCTGGGGCCAACGTCCTGACTTTC
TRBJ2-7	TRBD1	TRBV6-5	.	CASTPDRDRGGEQYF	TGTGCCAGCACACCGGATAGGGACAGGGGAGGGGAGCAGTACTTC
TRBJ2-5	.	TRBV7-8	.	CASSFGTGEETQYF	TGTGCCAGCAGCTTCGGGACCGGTGAAGAGACCCAGTACTTC
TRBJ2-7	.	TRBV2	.	CASSVRLSTYEQYF	TGTGCCAGCAGTGTTAGACTATCTACCTACGAGCAGTACTTC
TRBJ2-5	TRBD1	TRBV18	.	CASSAETGVETQYF	TGTGCCAGCTCGGCCGAGACAGGGGTTGAGACCCAGTACTTC
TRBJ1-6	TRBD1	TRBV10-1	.	CASSGDRERSPLHF	TGCGCCAGCAGTGGGGACAGGGAAAGATCACCCCTCCACTTT
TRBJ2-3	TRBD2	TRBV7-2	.	CASRTGAGARTDTQYF	TGTGCCAGCAGGACGGGAGCGGGGGCCAGAACAGATACGCAGTATTTT
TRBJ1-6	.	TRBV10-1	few	CASSETDSPLHF	TGCGCCAGCAGTGAGACGGATTCACCCCTCCACTTT
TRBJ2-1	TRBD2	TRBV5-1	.	CASSTLMGGNNEQFF	TGCGCCAGCAGCACCCTAATGGGAGGGAACAATGAGCAGTTCTTC
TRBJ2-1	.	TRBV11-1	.	CASSLDGGSYNEQFF	TGTGCCAGCAGCTTAGACGGGGGCTCCTACAATGAGCAGTTCTTC
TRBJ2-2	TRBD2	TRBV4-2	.	CASSQVRGAGSGANTGELFF	TGTGCCAGCAGCCAAGTGCGAGGGGCGGGTAGCGGGGCTAACACCGGGGAGCTGTTTTTT
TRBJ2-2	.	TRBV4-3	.	CASSQDLQRILRENTGELFF	TGCGCCAGCAGCCAAGACCTACAGAGGATCTTGCGGGAGAACACCGGGGAGCTGTTTTTT
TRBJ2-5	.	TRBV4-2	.	CASSQDRGETQYF	TGTGCCAGCAGCCAAGATCGAGGTGAGACCCAGTACTTC
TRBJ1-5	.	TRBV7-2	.	CASSLEGGDQPQHF	TGTGCCAGCAGCTTAGAGGGCGGAGATCAGCCCCAGCATTTT
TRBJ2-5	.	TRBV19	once	CASSTGMQETQYF	TGTGCCAGTAGCACGGGAATGCAAGAGACCCAGTACTTC
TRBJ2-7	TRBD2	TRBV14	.	CASSQSRGGAVEQYF	TGTGCCAGCAGCCAATCCCGCGGGGGGGCCGTCGAGCAGTACTTC
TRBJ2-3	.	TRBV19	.	CASSISTGTDTQYF	TGTGCCAGTAGTATATCGACAGGCACAGATACGCAGTATTTT
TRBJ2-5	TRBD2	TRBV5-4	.	CASSQGLAGGETQYF	TGTGCCAGCAGCCAGGGACTAGCGGGAGGAGAGACCCAGTACTTC
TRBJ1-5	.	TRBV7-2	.	CASSLAYENQPQHF	TGTGCCAGCAGCTTAGCGTACGAGAATCAGCCCCAGCATTTT